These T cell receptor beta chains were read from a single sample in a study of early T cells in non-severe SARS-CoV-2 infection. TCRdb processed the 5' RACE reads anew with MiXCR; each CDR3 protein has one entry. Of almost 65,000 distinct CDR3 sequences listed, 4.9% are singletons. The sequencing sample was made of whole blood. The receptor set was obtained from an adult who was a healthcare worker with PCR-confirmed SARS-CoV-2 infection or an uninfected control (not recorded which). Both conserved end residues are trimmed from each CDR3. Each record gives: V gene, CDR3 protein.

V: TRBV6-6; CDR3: ASSYGAAGELF
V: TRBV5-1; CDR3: ASSLSGHMNTEAF
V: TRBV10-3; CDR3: AIRIGTSGANTYEQY
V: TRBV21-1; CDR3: ASSKGRTGEDTGANVLT
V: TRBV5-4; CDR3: ASSLAGVLGYT
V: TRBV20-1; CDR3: SASRPVATYEQY
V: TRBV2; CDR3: ASSESENEKLF
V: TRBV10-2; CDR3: ASSGKSGLSSPGNTIY
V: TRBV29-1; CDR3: SSVGQKDYNEQF
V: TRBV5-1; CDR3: ASSSGTHTDTQY
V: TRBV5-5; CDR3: ASSFRYGLNTEAF
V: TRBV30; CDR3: AWGPGQGWEKLF
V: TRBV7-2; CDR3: ASSFYNSGANVLT
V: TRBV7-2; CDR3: ASSFTGEGYT
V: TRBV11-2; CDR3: ASSPEQGPDTQY
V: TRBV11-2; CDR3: ASSLDHRGLNEQF
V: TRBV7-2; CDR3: ASSQRLGMQETQY
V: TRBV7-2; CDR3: ASSLGVGDEKLF
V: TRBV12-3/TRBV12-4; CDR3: ASSLAGGATGELF
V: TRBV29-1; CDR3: SVQSSSGSPLH
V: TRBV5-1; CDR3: ASSLEPSGRANEQF
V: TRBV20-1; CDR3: SAPGRPGLFPSTDTQY
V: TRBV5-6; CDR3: ASSLLGGPNIQY
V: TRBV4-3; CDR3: ASSQEGGGELNTGELF
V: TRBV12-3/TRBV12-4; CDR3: ASSPTSADYNEQF
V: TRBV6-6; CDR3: ASSKTGQGGNQPQH
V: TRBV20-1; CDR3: SALEPPSYEQY
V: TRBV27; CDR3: ASSLLPGQGNTEAF
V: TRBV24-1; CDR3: ATSDATSGGDEQY
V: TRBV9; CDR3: ASSVVWDTEAF
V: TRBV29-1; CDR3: SQRGQGGQETQY
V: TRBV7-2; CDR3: ASSPDNSYNEQF
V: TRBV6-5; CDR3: ASSYSRGMMAF
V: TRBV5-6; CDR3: ASGARGLTDTQY
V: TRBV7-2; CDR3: ASRGPGPTYNEQF
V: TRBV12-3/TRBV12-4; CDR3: ASSLGGLEETQY
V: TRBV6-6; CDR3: ASSYNGLGTGELF
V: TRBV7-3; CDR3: ASSRNGQSGETQY
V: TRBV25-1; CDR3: ASSDRGGTGVHEQY
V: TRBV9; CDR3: ASSAHEGNTEAF
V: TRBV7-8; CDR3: ASSLIYGTANYGYT
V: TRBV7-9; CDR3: ASSLGSVEGRDGGYT
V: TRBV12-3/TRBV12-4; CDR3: ASSPARDRYNEQF
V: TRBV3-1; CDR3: ASSQRQQETQY
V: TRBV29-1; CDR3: SVGTSGNTGELF
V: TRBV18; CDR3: ASSPSGAPYGYT
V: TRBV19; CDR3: ASSARDRPTNEKLF
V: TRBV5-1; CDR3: TSSPIGQPTYEQY
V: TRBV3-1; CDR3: ASSHRGQDNSPLH
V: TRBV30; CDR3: AWSVQGATEAF